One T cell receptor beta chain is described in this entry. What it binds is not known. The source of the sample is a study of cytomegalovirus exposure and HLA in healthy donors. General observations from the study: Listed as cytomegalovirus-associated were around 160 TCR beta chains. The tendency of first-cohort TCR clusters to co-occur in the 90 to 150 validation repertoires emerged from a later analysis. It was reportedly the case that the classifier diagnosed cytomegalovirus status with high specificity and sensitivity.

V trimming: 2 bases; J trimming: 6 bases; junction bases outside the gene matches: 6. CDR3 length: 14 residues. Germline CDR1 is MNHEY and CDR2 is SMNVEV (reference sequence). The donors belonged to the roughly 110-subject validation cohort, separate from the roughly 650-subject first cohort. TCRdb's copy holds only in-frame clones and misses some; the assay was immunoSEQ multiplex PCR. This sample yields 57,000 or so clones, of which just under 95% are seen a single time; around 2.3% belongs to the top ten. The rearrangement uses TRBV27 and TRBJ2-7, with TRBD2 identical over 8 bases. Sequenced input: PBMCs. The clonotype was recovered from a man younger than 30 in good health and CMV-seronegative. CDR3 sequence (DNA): TGTGCCAGCAGTTTAACCGGGAGGGATGGCGAGCAGTACTTC. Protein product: CASSLTGRDGEQYF.